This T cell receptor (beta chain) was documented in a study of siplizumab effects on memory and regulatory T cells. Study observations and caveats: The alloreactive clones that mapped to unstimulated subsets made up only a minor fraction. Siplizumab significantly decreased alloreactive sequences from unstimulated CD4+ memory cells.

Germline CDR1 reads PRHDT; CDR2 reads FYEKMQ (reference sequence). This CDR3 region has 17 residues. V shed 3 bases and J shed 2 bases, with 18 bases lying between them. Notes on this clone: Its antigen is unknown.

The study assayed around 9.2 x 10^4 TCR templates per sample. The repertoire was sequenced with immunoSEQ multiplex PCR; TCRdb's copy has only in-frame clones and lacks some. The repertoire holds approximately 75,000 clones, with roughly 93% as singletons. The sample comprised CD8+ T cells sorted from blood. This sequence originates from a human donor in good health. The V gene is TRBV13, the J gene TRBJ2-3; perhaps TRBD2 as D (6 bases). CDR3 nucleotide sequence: TGTGCCAGCAGCTTCCCCATCCTCGGGGGACCCACAGATACGCAGTATTTT. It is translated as CASSFPILGGPTDTQYF.